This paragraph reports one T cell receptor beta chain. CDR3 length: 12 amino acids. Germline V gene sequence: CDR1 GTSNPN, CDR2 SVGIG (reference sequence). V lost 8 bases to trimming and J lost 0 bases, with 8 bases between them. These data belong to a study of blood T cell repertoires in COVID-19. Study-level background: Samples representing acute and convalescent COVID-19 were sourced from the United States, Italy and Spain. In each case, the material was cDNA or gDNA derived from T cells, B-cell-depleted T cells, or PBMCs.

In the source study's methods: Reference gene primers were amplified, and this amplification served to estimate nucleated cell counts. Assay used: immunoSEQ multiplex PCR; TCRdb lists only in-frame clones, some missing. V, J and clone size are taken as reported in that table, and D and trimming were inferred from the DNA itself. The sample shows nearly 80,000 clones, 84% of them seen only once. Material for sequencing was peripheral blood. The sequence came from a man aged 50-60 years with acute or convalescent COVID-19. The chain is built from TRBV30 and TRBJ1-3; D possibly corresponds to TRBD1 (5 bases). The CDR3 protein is CAGTFSGNTIYF. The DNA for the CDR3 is TGTGCCGGGACCTTCTCTGGAAACACCATATATTTT.